Below, 31 T cell receptor beta chains from the same sample are listed, as sequenced in a study of somatic mutations in cytotoxic T cells in rheumatoid arthritis. Assay: immunoSEQ multiplex PCR; the TCRdb copy retains only in-frame clones and omits some. The table shows about 36,000 clones, with about 84% occurring only once. The sample was CD8+ T cells sorted from blood. The source of these receptors is a man aged 35 to 55 in good health.

This clone was seen only once. The chain employs TRBV10-1 and TRBJ2-4, with TRBD2 matching over 10 bases. The germline gives CDR1 WNHNN, CDR2 SYGVQD (reference sequence). This CDR3 is built from 16 residues. V trimming: 6 bases; J trimming: 0 bases; junction bases outside the gene matches: 5. This CDR3 reads CASRDGLAEAKNIQYF. CDR3 DNA sequence: TGCGCCAGCAGAGATGGACTAGCGGAAGCCAAAAACATTCAGTACTTC.

The chain recombines TRBV15 with TRBJ2-1; D gene unclear. Germline V gene sequence: CDR1 LNHNV, CDR2 YYDKDF (reference sequence). The V gene lost 5 bases and the J gene lost 0 bases, with 17 bases spanning the gap. CDR3 length: 17 residues. Here the CDR3 DNA reads TGTGCCACCAGCTTAGGACCCGGTGGGGACTCCTACAATGAGCAGTTCTTC. This translates into CATSLGPGGDSYNEQFF.

The genes are TRBV29-1 and TRBJ2-7, with TRBD1 identical over 10 bases. Germline assignment: CDR1 SQVTM and CDR2 ANQGSEA. V dropped 0 bases and J dropped 5; count of bases not matched to a gene: 7. The CDR3 spans 15 residues. Here the CDR3 DNA reads TGCAGCGTTGAAGATGAACGGGACAGGGGCGACGAGCAGTACTTC. Its protein is CSVEDERDRGDEQYF.

J is TRBJ2-7 and V is TRBV7-6; TRBD2 is a possible D gene (5 bases). CDR1 is SGHVS, CDR2 FNYEAQ, per germline. V was trimmed by 0 bases and J by 0 bases, leaving 9 bases between them. This CDR3 has 15 amino acids. CDR3 loop: CASSLAPGNSYEQYF. The CDR3 DNA follows: TGTGCCAGCAGCTTAGCGCCCGGGAACTCCTACGAGCAGTACTTC.

The gene calls are TRBV9 and TRBJ1-2, with 7 bases matching TRBD1. Germline lookup yields CDR1 SGDLS and CDR2 YYNGEE. Losses at the gene ends were 3 bases for V and 3 bases for J; bases not matched to a gene: 5. This CDR3 is built from 14 residues. The CDR3 loop reads CASSAQGSHYGYTF. CDR3 in DNA: TGTGCCAGCAGCGCACAGGGGAGTCACTATGGCTACACCTTC.

This clone was seen a single time. The chain is built from TRBV25-1 and TRBJ1-5; D is unclear. V was pared by 4 bases and J by 0 bases, with 10 bases between. The CDR3 has 15 amino acids. Per the germline V gene, CDR1 is MGHDK and CDR2 is SYGVNS. CDR3 DNA sequence: TGTGCCAGCAGTGCTGGGGATTATAGCAATCAGCCCCAGCATTTT. Its translation is CASSAGDYSNQPQHF.

The chain links TRBV7-9 to TRBJ2-2; TRBD2 is a possible D gene (5 bases). The germline gives CDR1 SEHNR, CDR2 FQNEAQ (reference sequence). Trimming removed 4 bases from V and 6 bases from J, with 18 bases in between. This CDR3 is 16 amino acids long. CDR3 amino acids: CASSSMTTLGPGELFF. DNA for the CDR3: TGTGCCAGCAGCTCAATGACTACCCTAGGCCCCGGGGAGCTGTTTTTT. Variable domain in full (rest from reference TRBV7-9 and TRBJ2-2): DTGVSQNPRHKITKRGQNVTFRCDPISEHNRLYWYRQTLGQGPEFLTYFQNEAQLEKSRLLSDRFSAERPKGSFSTLEIQRTEQGDSAMYLCASSSMTTLGPGELFFGEGSRLTVL.

The V call is TRBV9, the J call TRBJ2-3; 7 positions agree with TRBD2. V was clipped by 4 bases and J by 3 bases; unmatched bases: 17. This CDR3 region has 18 residues. The germline gives CDR1 SGDLS, CDR2 YYNGEE. As DNA, the CDR3 is TGTGCCAGCAGCTTCCCCTTGAGCCGGGAGGTCTATACAGATACGCAGTATTTT. Translating gives CASSFPLSREVYTDTQYF.

This sequence joins TRBV30 and TRBJ2-6; D might be TRBD1 or TRBD2, each matching 5 bases. The germline V gene encodes CDR1 GTSNPN and CDR2 SVGIG (reference sequence). V lost 1 base to trimming and J lost 0 bases, with 22 bases between them. The CDR3 spans 20 residues. This CDR3 is CAWSGLNVGRRDSGANVLTF. CDR3 coding DNA: TGTGCCTGGAGTGGGTTAAACGTGGGACGAAGAGACTCTGGGGCCAACGTCCTGACTTTC.

This clone turned up a few times. In DNA form, the CDR3 reads TGCGCCAGCAGCCAAGAATCCGACAGCCTCAACTATGGCTACACCTTC. This encodes CASSQESDSLNYGYTF. V is TRBV4-1 and J is TRBJ1-2; D possibly corresponds to TRBD1 (5 bases). The germline V and J ends were trimmed by 0 bases and 2 bases, with 13 bases remaining between them. This CDR3 spans 16 amino acids. Germline values: CDR1 MGHRA, CDR2 YSYEKL.

The V gene is TRBV29-1, the J gene TRBJ1-5; no firm D call. Deletions cut 3 bases from V and 3 bases from J, with 9 bases between. This CDR3 comprises 13 residues. Per germline, CDR1 SQVTM and CDR2 ANQGSEA. The CDR3 reads CSVEVAINQPQHF. The CDR3 DNA reads TGCAGCGTTGAGGTGGCTATCAATCAGCCCCAGCATTTT.

This sequence joins TRBV28 and TRBJ2-7, with D tentatively TRBD2 (6 bases). This CDR3 spans 13 amino acids. Deletions cut 6 bases from V and 6 bases from J, with 15 bases between. Germline assignment: CDR1 MDHEN and CDR2 SYDVKM. The CDR3 DNA is TGTGCCAGCAGGCCCGGGGGTCGCGGCGAGCAGTACTTC. Its translation is CASRPGGRGEQYF.

The V call is TRBV5-1, the J call TRBJ2-1; 8 bases map to TRBD2. CDR1 is SGHRS and CDR2 is YFSETQ in the germline V gene. V was clipped by 4 bases and J by 7 bases; unmatched bases: 13. This CDR3 is built from 16 residues. This CDR3 reads CASSHESSGRNNEQFF. CDR3 nucleotide sequence: TGCGCCAGCAGCCACGAATCCAGCGGGAGAAATAATGAGCAGTTCTTC.

As DNA, the CDR3 is TGCGCCAGCCAGGGACTAGCGGAGAACAATGAGCAGTTCTTC. This sequence encodes CASQGLAENNEQFF. The rearrangement uses TRBV10-2 and TRBJ2-1, with 11 positions matching TRBD2. The germline CDR1 and CDR2 sequences are WSHSY and SAAADI. This CDR3 contains 14 residues. With 8 bases clipped from V and 5 bases from J, the junction kept 5 bases outside the gene matches.

This clone was observed once. The chain joins TRBV30 to TRBJ1-4, with TRBD1 matching 10 bases. The CDR3 is 14 amino acids. Germline V gene sequence: CDR1 GTSNPN, CDR2 SVGIG (reference sequence). J was trimmed by 8 bases and V by 2 bases; bases with no gene match: 5. The CDR3 nucleotides are TGTGCCTGGAGTCACGGGACAGGGGTAGAAAAACTGTTTTTT. Translation gives CAWSHGTGVEKLFF.

The chain recombines TRBV7-3 with TRBJ2-1; TRBD2 matches at 11 bases. CDR1 is SGHTA, CDR2 FQGTGA, per germline. CDR3 length equals 14 residues. The V and J ends lost 2 bases and 6 bases, in that order; junction bases with no gene match: 0. The DNA of the CDR3 is TGTGCCAGCAGCTTAGGACTAGCGGGCAATGAGCAGTTCTTC. Amino acids: CASSLGLAGNEQFF.

This clone has a handful of counts. This chain links TRBV27 with TRBJ1-1; no firm D call. V was clipped by 4 bases and J by 0 bases, with 9 bases between them. Per the germline V gene, CDR1 is MNHEY and CDR2 is SMNVEV (reference sequence). This CDR3 contains 14 residues. DNA for the CDR3: TGTGCCAGCAGTTCGGGGTTACTGAACACTGAAGCTTTCTTT. Protein sequence: CASSSGLLNTEAFF.

This chain joins TRBV28 and TRBJ2-7; D unresolved. V was shortened by 2 bases and J by 5 bases, with 13 bases between the two germline ends. The CDR3 is 14 amino acids. Germline CDR1 reads MDHEN; CDR2 reads SYDVKM. Written as DNA, the CDR3 is TGTGCCAGCAGTTTACGAAGTAGTAGGGACGAGCAGTACTTC. Its protein is CASSLRSSRDEQYF.

The gene calls are TRBV28 and TRBJ2-1; 12 nucleotides agree with TRBD2. The germline V gene encodes CDR1 MDHEN and CDR2 SYDVKM. This CDR3 has 15 amino acids. With V trimmed by 2 bases and J by 11 bases, 7 bases remained unmatched. The CDR3 is CASSLDGLAGSQQFF. The CDR3 bases are TGTGCCAGCAGTTTAGATGGACTAGCGGGGAGCCAGCAGTTCTTC.

This clone was picked up one time. This chain connects TRBV7-9 to TRBJ1-5, with TRBD1 matching over 7 bases. V shed 5 bases, J shed 4 bases, and the junction held 8 bases outside the gene matches. The CDR3 covers 15 residues. Germline CDR1 SEHNR, CDR2 FQNEAQ (reference sequence). The CDR3 protein is CASSDRQGPNQPQHF. Here the CDR3 DNA reads TGTGCCAGCAGCGATCGACAGGGACCAAATCAGCCCCAGCATTTT.

The chain recombines TRBV28 with TRBJ1-5; 11 bases line up with TRBD1. Germline lookup yields CDR1 MDHEN and CDR2 SYDVKM. The CDR3 is 15 residues long. V was clipped by 1 base and J by 7 bases; unmatched bases: 3. The CDR3 loop reads CASSLLGQGVQPQHF. CDR3 sequence (DNA): TGTGCCAGCAGTTTATTGGGACAGGGGGTACAGCCCCAGCATTTT.

The V call is TRBV15, the J call TRBJ1-1; no clear D gene. The germline V gene encodes CDR1 LNHNV and CDR2 YYDKDF (reference sequence). Trimming stripped 0 bases from V and 3 bases from J, with 8 bases between. This CDR3 spans 14 amino acids. For the CDR3, the DNA is TGTGCCACCAGCAGAGATAGGTGGGACACTGAAGCTTTCTTT. Its translation: CATSRDRWDTEAFF.

The chain recombines TRBV29-1 with TRBJ2-1; D uncertain. The CDR3 covers 13 residues. Germline V gene sequence: CDR1 SQVTM, CDR2 ANQGSEA. Trimming left V 4 bases short and J 3 bases short, with 10 bases between. The CDR3 DNA reads TGCAGCGTTGCCACCGACCACTACAATGAGCAGTTCTTC. Translated, it gives CSVATDHYNEQFF.

The chain uses TRBV29-1 and TRBJ2-1; D perhaps matches TRBD2 (5 bases). The CDR3 covers 12 residues. V lost 2 bases, J lost 5 bases, and 7 bases lay in between. Germline-derived CDR1 and CDR2 are SQVTM and ANQGSEA. The CDR3 here is CSVEMRDNEQFF. DNA for the CDR3: TGCAGCGTTGAAATGAGGGACAATGAGCAGTTCTTC.

The chain combines TRBV13 with TRBJ2-7; D is undetermined. This CDR3 has 13 residues. Trimming pared 0 bases from V and 1 base from J, leaving 4 bases between. Germline lookup yields CDR1 PRHDT and CDR2 FYEKMQ (reference sequence). The CDR3 DNA is TGTGCCAGCAGCTTAGGTCATTCCTACGAGCAGTACTTC. Protein sequence: CASSLGHSYEQYF.

This clone was seen only a few times. The genes are TRBV6-6 and TRBJ2-7; no firm D call. CDR3 length equals 12 residues. Trimming removed 6 bases at V and 6 bases at J, with 12 bases between. Germline V gene data show CDR1 as MNHNY and CDR2 as SVGAGI (reference sequence). CDR3 sequence (DNA): TGTGCCAGCAGAAGCACTATTTTCGAGCAGTACTTC. Residues: CASRSTIFEQYF.

The chain carries TRBV10-3 and TRBJ1-2; 10 bases align to TRBD1. The CDR3 totals 16 residues. Trimming cost V 5 bases and J 0 bases; bases outside gene matches: 6. From germline, CDR1 is ENHRY and CDR2 SYGVKD. In DNA form, the CDR3 reads TGTGCCATCAGTACGGGACAGGGGATCACTAACTATGGCTACACCTTC. Its translation is CAISTGQGITNYGYTF.

This rearrangement joins TRBV5-1 to TRBJ1-3; D gene unclear. The CDR3 totals 14 residues. In germline, CDR1 is SGHRS, CDR2 YFSETQ. V lost 4 bases and J 0 bases, leaving 8 bases between the germline ends. CDR3: CASSSSLSGNTIYF. The CDR3 DNA follows: TGCGCCAGCAGCAGCAGTCTCTCTGGAAACACCATATATTTT.

V gene TRBV27 combines with J gene TRBJ2-7, with 8 bases fitting TRBD2. The V segment lost 5 bases and the J segment 6 bases; nucleotides outside the gene matches: 6. Looked up from germline, CDR1 is MNHEY and CDR2 is SMNVEV (reference sequence). The CDR3 is 13 amino acids. The CDR3 loop reads CASSRPGGGEQYF. CDR3 nucleotides: TGTGCCAGCAGTAGACCGGGAGGGGGCGAGCAGTACTTC.

The genes are TRBV19 and TRBJ2-7, with no clear D. The V gene's germline CDR1 is LNHDA and CDR2 SQIVND (reference sequence). V lost 3 bases to trimming and J lost 2 bases, with 8 bases between them. The CDR3 is 13 residues long. CDR3 loop: CASSMGPPYEQYF. DNA of the CDR3: TGTGCCAGTAGTATGGGTCCGCCCTACGAGCAGTACTTC.

The chain carries TRBV9 and TRBJ1-4, with unresolved D. This CDR3 contains 16 residues. Looked up from germline, CDR1 is SGDLS and CDR2 is YYNGEE. Deletions cut 4 bases from V and 2 bases from J, with 15 bases between. The CDR3 protein is CASSPETSATNEKLFF. The CDR3 DNA follows: TGTGCCAGCAGCCCCGAGACATCAGCGACTAATGAAAAACTGTTTTTT.